The 25 T cell receptor beta chains below all came from one sample that was sequenced in a study of OX40 agonist ivuxolimab in advanced cancers. Generated by immunoSEQ multiplex PCR, the TCRdb table keeps only in-frame clones and is missing some. The sample carries about 73,000 clones, 85% to 90% recorded once. The material sequenced was CD4+ or CD8+ T cells sorted from blood, taken in a trial of the OX40 agonist ivuxolimab. The receptors shown here come from an adult with an advanced solid tumor such as melanoma, head and neck, liver or kidney cancer.

The table lists this clone with a count of one. The chain joins TRBV5-1 to TRBJ2-6, with 8 positions matching TRBD1. CDR3 length: 15 residues. Per the germline V gene, CDR1 is SGHRS and CDR2 is YFSETQ. V shed 4 bases, J shed 4 bases, and the junction held 4 bases outside the gene matches. The CDR3 DNA is TGCGCCAGCAGCCGGACAGGGACGGGGGCCAACGTCCTGACTTTC. Translating it yields CASSRTGTGANVLTF.

The V gene is TRBV4-1, the J gene TRBJ2-7; 9 nucleotides agree with TRBD2. Germline V gives CDR1 MGHRA, CDR2 YSYEKL. This CDR3 spans 16 amino acids. The V and J ends lost 0 bases and 0 bases, in that order; junction bases with no gene match: 3. CDR3 residues: CASSQDGGRASYEQYF. CDR3 coding DNA: TGCGCCAGCAGCCAAGATGGCGGGAGGGCCTCCTACGAGCAGTACTTC.

V is TRBV5-6 and J is TRBJ1-1, with 7 nucleotides matching TRBD1. The germline V gene encodes CDR1 SGHDT and CDR2 YYEEEE. The CDR3 extends over 13 amino acids. Trimming removed 0 bases from V and 8 bases from J; junction bases left unmatched: 4. CDR3 sequence: CASSLGTGAEAFF. Here the CDR3 DNA reads TGTGCCAGCAGCTTGGGCACAGGGGCCGAAGCTTTCTTT.

The chain combines TRBV19 with TRBJ2-3; D gene ambiguous. Germline V gives CDR1 LNHDA, CDR2 SQIVND (reference sequence). V was shortened by 5 bases and J by 3 bases, with 18 bases between the two germline ends. The CDR3 sequence is 16 residues long. The DNA of the CDR3 is TGTGCCAGTAGTGACCCTGTCGGATTTCGTACAGATACGCAGTATTTT. This codes for CASSDPVGFRTDTQYF.

This clone has a single count. This sequence joins TRBV2 and TRBJ2-1, with no clear D. Trimming shortened V by 6 bases and J by 5 bases, and 5 bases separated the two germline ends. CDR1 SNHLY and CDR2 FYNNEI come from the germline V gene. The CDR3 has 11 amino acids. The CDR3 loop is CASSSNNEQFF. Here the CDR3 DNA reads TGTGCCAGCAGCAGCAACAATGAGCAGTTCTTC.

The V and J genes are TRBV9 and TRBJ2-5; D call uncertain. There are 13 residues in the CDR3. Germline CDR1 reads SGDLS; CDR2 reads YYNGEE. Trimming pared 0 bases from V and 1 base from J, leaving 4 bases between. In nucleotides, the CDR3 is TGTGCCAGCAGCGTAGGTTTCCAAGAGACCCAGTACTTC. Translation gives CASSVGFQETQYF.

V and J are TRBV19 and TRBJ1-5; D not resolved. Trimming removed 0 bases from V and 3 bases from J, with 9 bases in between. This CDR3 contains 15 residues. Germline V lookup: CDR1 LNHDA, CDR2 SQIVND (reference sequence). Written as DNA, the CDR3 is TGTGCCAGTAGTATAGATTCAAGTCCCAATCAGCCCCAGCATTTT. This gives the protein CASSIDSSPNQPQHF.

This clone showed up just a few times. The rearrangement uses TRBV4-1 and TRBJ1-1; D is possibly TRBD1 (5 bases). Trimming removed 1 base at V and 1 base at J, with 10 bases between. CDR1 and CDR2 (germline): MGHRA, YSYEKL. The CDR3 sequence is 15 residues long. CDR3 amino acids: CASSQATGPNTEAFF. The CDR3 DNA sequence: TGCGCCAGCAGCCAAGCGACGGGACCGAACACTGAAGCTTTCTTT.

CDR3 DNA: TGCGCCAGCAGTGACCGACAGGCCAATGAGCAGTTCTTC. This translates into CASSDRQANEQFF. The rearrangement links TRBV10-2 to TRBJ2-1; D might be TRBD1 (6 bases). The germline V and J ends were trimmed by 3 bases and 6 bases, with 9 bases remaining between them. CDR1 and CDR2 (germline): WSHSY, SAAADI. This CDR3 is 13 amino acids long.

J is TRBJ2-1 and V is TRBV5-1; D gene ambiguous. V dropped 5 bases and J dropped 4 bases, with 22 bases sitting between them. Germline V gene data show CDR1 as SGHRS and CDR2 as YFSETQ. This CDR3 is built from 17 residues. This CDR3 is CASSSGLGSVEYNEQFF. The CDR3 DNA is TGCGCCAGCAGTTCAGGCTTGGGGTCCGTGGAATACAATGAGCAGTTCTTC.

This clone was seen just once. The chain uses TRBV27 and TRBJ2-5, with 14 positions matching TRBD2. The germline V gene has CDR1 MNHEY and CDR2 SMNVEV (reference sequence). This CDR3 region has 16 residues. V lost 6 bases, J lost 5 bases, and 8 bases stayed unmatched. The CDR3 reads CASRGLAGAVYETQYF. The CDR3 coding sequence is TGTGCCAGCAGGGGACTAGCGGGAGCCGTGTATGAGACCCAGTACTTC.

The V gene is TRBV19, the J gene TRBJ2-1, with D possibly matching TRBD2 (6 bases). The V gene lost 5 bases and the J gene lost 7 bases, with 12 bases spanning the gap. CDR1 is LNHDA and CDR2 is SQIVND in the germline V gene (reference sequence). The CDR3 spans 13 residues. The CDR3 is CASSREYLNEQFF. CDR3 coding DNA: TGTGCCAGTAGTCGGGAGTATTTGAATGAGCAGTTCTTC.

The chain uses TRBV7-9 and TRBJ1-1; 8 nucleotides line up with TRBD1. Losses at the gene ends were 0 bases for V and 5 bases for J; bases not matched to a gene: 5. Germline lookup yields CDR1 SEHNR and CDR2 FQNEAQ (reference sequence). This CDR3 has 15 residues. The CDR3 here is CASSLAQGAWTEAFF. The DNA for the CDR3 is TGTGCCAGCAGCTTAGCCCAGGGGGCCTGGACTGAAGCTTTCTTT.

The chain carries TRBV15 and TRBJ2-1; D may be TRBD1 or TRBD2 (5 bases each). The CDR3 is made up of 13 amino acids. Trimming left V 8 bases short and J 2 bases short, with 10 bases between. In germline, CDR1 is LNHNV, CDR2 YYDKDF (reference sequence). The CDR3 region has the DNA TGTGCCACCGGGGGATTAACCTACAATGAGCAGTTCTTC. Its protein product is CATGGLTYNEQFF.

This chain links TRBV6-1 with TRBJ1-5, with D tentatively TRBD1 (6 bases). CDR1 is MNHNS and CDR2 is SASEGT in the germline V gene. The ends were cut back, 8 bases at V and 7 bases at J, with 15 bases in the middle. The CDR3 covers 13 residues. The CDR3 coding sequence is TGTGCCAGCCTAACACTTGGGGGCCAGCCCCAGCATTTT. Translating gives CASLTLGGQPQHF.

Worth noting for this clone: The germline gene is not matched at one end of the junction; a read error may be the cause. The V and J genes are TRBV28 and TRBJ2-3; TRBD2 aligns across 8 bases. Germline V lookup: CDR1 MDHEN, CDR2 SYDVKM. This CDR3 has 14 residues. The CDR3 DNA reads as TGTGCCAGCACTTTAGCGGGAAACACAGATACGCAGTATTTT. Translating it yields CASTLAGNTDTQYF.

The chain links TRBV19 to TRBJ2-2; D might be TRBD2 (5 bases). V shed 8 bases and J shed 6 bases, with 10 bases lying between them. CDR3 length equals 12 residues. Germline V gene sequence: CDR1 LNHDA, CDR2 SQIVND (reference sequence). The CDR3 bases are TGTGCCAGTCCCGGGGAGTCCGGGGAGCTGTTTTTT. It translates to CASPGESGELFF.

The chain carries TRBV6-6 and TRBJ2-7; D is unresolved. The germline gives CDR1 MNHNY, CDR2 SVGAGI (reference sequence). V dropped 4 bases and J dropped 0 bases, with 7 bases sitting between them. The CDR3 has 13 residues. The CDR3 DNA reads as TGTGCCAGCAGTTCGGGTGGCTCCTACGAGCAGTACTTC. It codes for CASSSGGSYEQYF.

The J gene is TRBJ1-1, the V gene TRBV27; possible D gene TRBD1, 5 bases. CDR3 length: 16 residues. Germline CDR1 is MNHEY and CDR2 is SMNVEV (reference sequence). With 0 bases removed from V and 5 bases from J, the gap between germline ends came to 16 bases. CDR3 coding DNA: TGTGCCAGCAGTTTATCAGGCGCGCCAGGGAGGACTGAAGCTTTCTTT. Its translation is CASSLSGAPGRTEAFF.

The chain joins TRBV5-6 to TRBJ2-5; TRBD2 might be the D (5 bases). From germline, CDR1 is SGHDT and CDR2 YYEEEE. The CDR3 runs to 15 residues. Trimming shortened V by 0 bases and J by 5 bases, and 14 bases separated the two germline ends. DNA for the CDR3: TGTGCCAGCAGCTTGGGAGGGAGTGATTGGGAGACCCAGTACTTC. It codes for CASSLGGSDWETQYF.

The rearrangement links TRBV27 to TRBJ2-5; D is perhaps TRBD1 (5 bases). V lost 2 bases to trimming and J lost 3 bases, with 7 bases between them. The germline V gene has CDR1 MNHEY and CDR2 SMNVEV (reference sequence). The CDR3 is 13 amino acids. DNA for the CDR3: TGTGCCAGCAGTTTAAGCAGGGAAGAGACCCAGTACTTC. It yields the protein CASSLSREETQYF.

The chain carries TRBV7-2 and TRBJ1-1, with D maybe TRBD1 (6 bases). V was pared by 3 bases and J by 1 base, with 12 bases between. The CDR3 runs to 15 residues. Germline V gene lookup returns CDR1 SGHTA and CDR2 FQGNSA. The DNA of the CDR3 is TGTGCCAGCAGCTTTCTTCCCAGGGGGAACACTGAAGCTTTCTTT. Translating gives CASSFLPRGNTEAFF.

The rearrangement joins TRBV7-9 to TRBJ2-1, with 9 bases identical to TRBD2. Trimming cost V 0 bases and J 4 bases; bases outside gene matches: 4. The germline gives CDR1 SEHNR, CDR2 FQNEAQ (reference sequence). This CDR3 contains 16 residues. The CDR3 here is CASSLAASGEYNEQFF. CDR3 sequence (DNA): TGTGCCAGCAGCTTAGCGGCTAGCGGGGAATACAATGAGCAGTTCTTC.

As to this clone: One end of the junction does not line up with germline, which may come from a read error. The chain links TRBV5-1 to TRBJ1-1, with a possible D match to TRBD1 (5 bases). This CDR3 contains 11 residues. The germline V gene encodes CDR1 SGHRS and CDR2 YFSETQ. This CDR3 is CASSLVGVSVF. In nucleotides, the CDR3 is TGCGCCAGCAGCTTGGTAGGGGTTTCGGTCTTT.

The genes are TRBV27 and TRBJ1-1; perhaps TRBD1 as D (5 bases). This CDR3 comprises 14 residues. With 3 bases removed from V and 11 bases from J, the gap between germline ends came to 19 bases. Germline-derived CDR1 and CDR2 are MNHEY and SMNVEV (reference sequence). This CDR3 is CASSFFGAVGFAFF. Here the CDR3 DNA reads TGTGCCAGCAGTTTTTTTGGGGCGGTGGGTTTCGCTTTCTTT.